This T cell receptor beta chain was observed in a study of T-cell reconstitution after alpha-beta-depleted transplantation in children. This clonotype was seen only a few times. The antigen is unknown. Notes on the study in general: Surviving thymic progenitors and recipient T cells were the source of high TCRbeta diversity at day 60 in some patients. After transplant, at about two months, alpha-beta T cells were reportedly derived from several hundred expanded graft clones. T-cell counts and diversity were attributed mostly to newly produced T cells one year after transplant.

This CDR3 is built from 17 residues. Germline V gives CDR1 MNHNS, CDR2 SASEGT. With 4 bases removed from V and 0 bases from J, the gap between germline ends came to 19 bases. TCRbeta library preparation incorporated unique molecular identifiers. TCRdb independently ran MiXCR on the PCR reads; one entry per CDR3 protein. The sample carries about 300,000 distinct CDR3 sequences, 9.5% to 13% recorded once. The chain carries TRBV6-1 and TRBJ2-7; the D gene is possibly TRBD1 (5 bases). Here the sequenced sample was PBMCs, taken before TCRalphabeta/CD19-depleted stem cell transplant. The receptor comes from a boy younger than two with acute myeloid leukemia, due to receive a stem cell transplant. For the CDR3, the DNA is TGTGCCAGCAGTGGACAGAACCCACCTTCTCTCTCCTACGAGCAGTACTTC. Translating gives CASSGQNPPSLSYEQYF.